Listed below are T cell receptor beta chains from one sample, sequenced in a study of long-term antiretroviral therapy in people with HIV. TCRdb keeps only in-frame clones here, not all; method: immunoSEQ multiplex PCR. The table has 25,000 to 30,000 clones, roughly 84% seen once. Sequencing used unsorted PBMCs, obtained 0.4 years after starting antiretroviral therapy. Source of these receptors: a man in his late teens or twenties with HIV. Each CDR3 is given without its conserved first and last residue.

V gene	J gene	CDR3 protein
TRBV10-2	TRBJ1-1	ASSEFKTGMGTEAF
TRBV19	TRBJ1-2	ASSPKDSLYGYT
TRBV5-1	TRBJ2-7	ASSPAYLGYEQY
TRBV19	TRBJ2-1	ASTLGGIGYNEQF
TRBV19	TRBJ1-3	ASSIGLGKTIY
TRBV6-5	TRBJ2-2	ASGITGPGELF
TRBV7-9	TRBJ2-3	ASSPPMDETSTDTQY
TRBV7-9	TRBJ2-2	ASSFQSAGDTGELF
TRBV6-6	TRBJ1-5	ASSSQNVFNQPQH
TRBV28	TRBJ2-7	ASASGRLSYEQY
TRBV7-6	TRBJ1-1	ASSFRDRGMNTEAF
TRBV11-2	TRBJ1-1	ASSLSRMSEAF
TRBV27	TRBJ2-7	ASSTDGPREQY
TRBV7-3	TRBJ2-3	ASSHSHSSTDTQY
TRBV4-3	TRBJ1-4	ASSQGTGAGEKLF
TRBV23-1	TRBJ2-3	ASSQSGQGGDTQY
TRBV4-1	TRBJ2-3	ASSLSPDTDTQY
TRBV5-8	TRBJ2-3	ASSLGQKGDTQY
TRBV5-1	TRBJ2-6	ASSLGQGRSGANVLT
TRBV29-1	TRBJ2-7	SVEDQFQGTGSEQY
TRBV10-3	TRBJ1-2	AISEGSGGGYT
TRBV9	TRBJ1-4	ASSVAAFNEKLF
TRBV7-9	TRBJ1-1	ASSEGDTEAF
TRBV4-2	TRBJ1-3	ASSQEMSGGIPGNTIY
TRBV28	TRBJ2-7	ASSFRLPGRVFYEQY
TRBV19	TRBJ2-1	ASSLSLGGDEQF
TRBV7-2	TRBJ2-7	ASMNPTSGSESLHEQY
TRBV6-5	TRBJ2-2	ASARGVGTGELF
TRBV27	TRBJ2-2	ASSQGPGAWAGELF
TRBV19	TRBJ2-7	ASGTSGTYEQY
TRBV28	TRBJ2-2	ASSLQDRYTGELF
TRBV6-5	TRBJ1-2	ASSPNSYGYT
TRBV7-2	TRBJ1-4	ASSTSSAQHEKLF
TRBV11-3	TRBJ2-3	ASRPTSGGLEWPDTQY
TRBV19	TRBJ2-1	ASRAGANSYNEQF
TRBV7-2	TRBJ1-2	ASSLVIGGVDGYT
TRBV9	TRBJ2-1	ASSVVSGTVDEQF
TRBV2	TRBJ2-7	ASQTGAVPYEQY
TRBV6-6	TRBJ1-2	ASSSRSLST
TRBV7-9	TRBJ2-5	ASSLLVTGQLQETQY
TRBV5-6	TRBJ1-2	ASSAIGDSNYGYT
TRBV6-4	TRBJ1-6	ASSEQGDNSPLH
TRBV6-6	TRBJ2-5	ASSSRDRARETQY
TRBV25-1	TRBJ2-7	ASSEPGQGVHEQY
TRBV15	TRBJ1-1	ATSRDRVGGGTEAF
TRBV7-8	TRBJ2-7	ASSFNPTGTETYEQY
TRBV4-1	TRBJ2-7	ASSQDRQGTYEQY
TRBV6-5	TRBJ2-7	ASSSSPGWASYEQY
TRBV2	TRBJ1-3	ASTGQGPGNTIY
TRBV7-3	TRBJ2-1	ASSLNDEQF
TRBV5-6	TRBJ2-7	ASTPRLFGQGGLEQY
TRBV9	TRBJ2-3	ASSDSPKRIVDTQY